This T cell receptor beta chain stems from a study of PD-L1 blockade in urothelial cancer. General observations from the study: In blood sampled pretreatment, TCR clonality below the median predicted better survival.

A note on this clone: Its specificity is not known.

V was pared by 0 bases and J by 9 bases, with 9 bases of the junction left unmatched. The CDR3 is made up of 17 amino acids. Germline assignment: CDR1 LNHDA and CDR2 SQIVND (reference sequence). The table came from immunoSEQ multiplex PCR; TCRdb's copy has only in-frame clones and leaves some out. Of more than 75,000 clones detected, more than 85% appear once; the ten largest clones hold 8% to 9.5%. The clonotype comes from a man aged 55 to 70 with urothelial cancer. The J gene is TRBJ2-1, the V gene TRBV19, with 12 bases identical to TRBD2. Sequenced here: PBMCs, sampled around atezolizumab (anti-PD-L1) treatment. The CDR3 bases are TGTGCCAGTAGTATAGAGGGGGTTCTAGCGGGAGGGGGTGAGCAGTTCTTC. Translating it yields CASSIEGVLAGGGEQFF.